One sample yielded the 22 T cell receptor beta chains listed below, sequenced in a study of regulatory T cells in long-lasting Graves disease. Time point described: persistent/refractory GD, antithyroid drugs over 5 years with positive TRAb. RNA from PBMCs was the source of the TCR library. To make TCR beta libraries, researchers used iRepertoire HTBI primers and Arm-PCR of CDR3 regions. TCRdb redid the calling of the multiplex PCR reads with MiXCR, one entry per CDR3 protein. The sample records over 450,000 distinct CDR3 sequences, about 22% being singletons. This sample comprised peripheral blood mononuclear cells (PBMCs), obtained when the disease was refractory, from a patient treated with antithyroid drugs. These receptors were collected from a female donor with Graves disease.

The chain uses TRBV7-9 and TRBJ2-7; 13 bases fit TRBD2. V lost 5 bases, J lost 1 base, and 8 bases stayed unmatched. The germline V gene has CDR1 SEHNR and CDR2 FQNEAQ (reference sequence). This CDR3 has 17 residues. The chain's CDR3 is CASSPPGTSGTSYEQYF. The CDR3 bases are TGTGCCAGCAGCCCACCCGGGACTAGCGGGACTTCCTACGAGCAGTACTTC.

J is TRBJ2-3 and V is TRBV29-1; 8 nucleotides align to TRBD1. Germline CDR1 is SQVTM and CDR2 is ANQGSEA. There are 12 residues in the CDR3. The V gene end was trimmed by 8 bases and the J gene end by 5 bases; junction bases not matched to a gene: 6. CDR3 sequence (DNA): TGCAGCTACGACAGGGGTGAAGATACGCAGTATTTT. Translation gives CSYDRGEDTQYF.

This clonotype has only one observation. A read error is possible here, since a much larger clone lies one base away. The chain joins TRBV7-3 to TRBJ1-1, with TRBD1 identical over 7 bases. There are 15 residues in the CDR3. Germline loops: CDR1 SGHTA, CDR2 FQGTGA. CDR3 in amino acids: CASSLQSRGNTEVFF. CDR3 DNA: TGTGCCAGCAGCCTACAGAGCAGGGGGAACACTGAAGTTTTCTTT.

CDR3 in DNA: TGTGCCAGCAGCTTTCGGAACATGAACACTGAAGCTTTCTTT. It yields the protein CASSFRNMNTEAFF. The chain recombines TRBV5-4 with TRBJ1-1; D is ambiguous. V lost 2 bases and J 0 bases, leaving 8 bases between the germline ends. This CDR3 contains 14 residues. Germline CDR1 and CDR2: SGHNT and YYREEE (reference sequence).

V and J are TRBV20-1 and TRBJ1-6; D may be TRBD1 (5 bases). The CDR3 runs to 15 residues. V dropped 4 bases and J dropped 0 bases, with 10 bases sitting between them. Germline CDR1 reads DFQATT; CDR2 reads SNEGSKA (reference sequence). CDR3 sequence: CSATDSSSYNSPLHF. The CDR3 DNA follows: TGCAGTGCTACCGACAGCAGCTCCTATAATTCACCCCTCCACTTT.

The V call is TRBV6-5, the J call TRBJ2-7; 8 bases fit TRBD1. Per the germline V gene, CDR1 is MNHEY and CDR2 is SVGAGI. The CDR3 has 16 amino acids. J was trimmed by 4 bases and V by 0 bases; bases with no gene match: 8. The CDR3 DNA sequence: TGTGCCAGCAGTTACTCTGCAGGGGGCACCGATTACGAGCAGTACTTC. Residues: CASSYSAGGTDYEQYF.

Many counts were recorded for this clonotype. This chain links TRBV27 with TRBJ1-2; D remains unclear. Trimming cost V 4 bases and J 8 bases, with 14 bases left between them. There are 13 residues in the CDR3. Per germline, CDR1 MNHEY and CDR2 SMNVEV (reference sequence). For the CDR3, the DNA is TGTGCCAGCAGTTCGGGCGGGATCCAGGGCTACACCTTC. It yields the protein CASSSGGIQGYTF.

This clonotype appeared many times. This rearrangement joins TRBV6-1 to TRBJ1-4; D possibly corresponds to TRBD1 (5 bases). Germline V CDR1 and CDR2: MNHNS, SASEGT. Trimming left V 5 bases short and J 2 bases short, with 18 bases between. The CDR3 covers 17 residues. In nucleotides, the CDR3 is TGTGCCAGCAGTCTTCGACGGTCCCGGGGGACTAATGAAAAACTGTTTTTT. This sequence encodes CASSLRRSRGTNEKLFF.

This clonotype was seen at least ten times. V is TRBV10-3 and J is TRBJ2-5, with a tentative D call TRBD2 (5 bases). This CDR3 is 18 amino acids long. Germline V gene sequence: CDR1 ENHRY, CDR2 SYGVKD. V lost 3 bases to trimming and J lost 1 base, with 21 bases between them. The CDR3 bases are TGTGCCATCAGTGATGCGGAAAAGCCCGGACTCATCCAAGAGACCCAGTACTTC. Translated, it gives CAISDAEKPGLIQETQYF.

This clonotype was observed many times. The chain employs TRBV28 and TRBJ2-7, with 7 nucleotides matching TRBD1. The germline V gene has CDR1 MDHEN and CDR2 SYDVKM. Trimming cost V 4 bases and J 2 bases; bases outside gene matches: 11. CDR3 length: 16 residues. The CDR3 DNA sequence: TGTGCCAGCAGTTCCCACACGGGACAGACAACCTACGAGCAGTACTTC. Its translation: CASSSHTGQTTYEQYF.

The chain couples TRBV4-1 to TRBJ1-2; no clear D. Trimming removed 0 bases from V and 1 base from J, with 9 bases in between. This CDR3 region has 15 residues. Germline CDR1 and CDR2: MGHRA and YSYEKL. The CDR3 protein is CASSQDEGSNYGYTF. CDR3 nucleotides: TGCGCCAGCAGCCAAGATGAAGGGAGTAACTATGGCTACACCTTC.

As regards this clonotype: A much larger clone differs by one base, so this may be a read error. CDR3 sequence reads: CASSGTGPRLEAFF. CDR3 nucleotide sequence: TGTGCCAGCTCTGGGACAGGACCGCGACTTGAAGCTTTCTTT. The chain joins TRBV28 to TRBJ1-1; the match to TRBD1 covers 8 bases. The CDR3 runs to 14 residues. Germline CDR1 is MDHEN and CDR2 is SYDVKM. V shed 8 bases, J shed 7 bases, and the junction held 12 bases outside the gene matches.

This clonotype was counted between two and nine times. The CDR3 reads CSASRAGLANYEQYF. Here the CDR3 DNA reads TGCAGTGCTAGCAGGGCAGGGCTAGCGAACTACGAGCAGTACTTC. V gene TRBV20-1 combines with J gene TRBJ2-7, with D possibly being TRBD2 (6 bases). V lost 3 bases to trimming and J lost 3 bases, with 18 bases between them. The V gene's germline CDR1 is DFQATT and CDR2 SNEGSKA (reference sequence). The CDR3 is made up of 15 amino acids.

In its sample, this clonotype was seen many times. This sequence joins TRBV29-1 and TRBJ2-2, with 11 bases that match TRBD2. J gave up 3 bases and V 1 base, and 4 bases lay outside the gene matches. The V gene's germline CDR1 is SQVTM and CDR2 ANQGSEA. The CDR3 runs to 16 residues. The CDR3 coding sequence is TGCAGCGTTGAAGGGCTAGCGGGAGGCTACACCGGGGAGCTGTTTTTT. Its protein is CSVEGLAGGYTGELFF.

This clonotype was seen many times. The rearrangement links TRBV5-1 to TRBJ1-1; 8 nucleotides align to TRBD1. CDR1 SGHRS and CDR2 YFSETQ come from the germline V gene. This CDR3 spans 15 amino acids. With V trimmed by 4 bases and J by 3 bases, 8 bases remained unmatched. Here the CDR3 DNA reads TGCGCCAGCAGCAATGACAGGGGATGGGACACTGAAGCTTTCTTT. It yields the protein CASSNDRGWDTEAFF.

This clonotype occurred many times. This chain joins TRBV7-8 and TRBJ2-2, with TRBD2 matching over 8 bases. Looked up from germline, CDR1 is SGHVS and CDR2 is FQNEAQ. V shed 3 bases and J 7 bases; nucleotides not matched to a gene: 10. CDR3 length: 16 amino acids. DNA of the CDR3: TGTGCCAGCAGCTTTTCCCCGGGACTAGTGAGCGGGGAGCTGTTTTTT. The encoded protein is CASSFSPGLVSGELFF.

Ten or more counts support this clonotype. The chain uses TRBV7-2 and TRBJ1-4; D might be TRBD1 (6 bases). Between the trimmed V and J ends, which lost 6 bases and 3 bases, there was a span of 14 bases. This CDR3 has 15 amino acids. Germline V CDR1 and CDR2: SGHTA, FQGNSA. The CDR3 coding sequence is TGTGCCAGCAGTCCCCGGGGGCGATCTAATGAAAAACTGTTTTTT. It yields the protein CASSPRGRSNEKLFF.

In its sample, this clonotype was seen a few times. V is TRBV5-1 and J is TRBJ2-2; TRBD1 matches 9 bases. V shed 0 bases and J 4 bases; nucleotides not matched to a gene: 7. Germline loops: CDR1 SGHRS, CDR2 YFSETQ. CDR3 length: 17 residues. The CDR3 region has the DNA TGCGCCAGCAGCTTGGCCTTGCGGACAGGGGTCACCGGGGAGCTGTTTTTT. Translated, it gives CASSLALRTGVTGELFF.

This clonotype was seen ten or more times. The chain carries TRBV7-2 and TRBJ1-2, with TRBD1 identical over 9 bases. The length of the CDR3 is 16 residues. Germline lookup yields CDR1 SGHTA and CDR2 FQGNSA. Trimming at V came to 1 base and at J to 6 bases, leaving 9 bases not matched to a gene. CDR3 in DNA: TGTGCCAGCAGCTTAGTATGGGGACAGGGTGCCCATGGCTACACCTTC. It yields the protein CASSLVWGQGAHGYTF.

This clonotype was detected ten times or more. CDR3 coding DNA: TGTGCCAGCAGTTTATCGGTCGGTCCTAATGAAAAACTGTTTTTT. Residues: CASSLSVGPNEKLFF. This chain joins TRBV27 and TRBJ1-4; D not resolved. V was shortened by 0 bases and J by 3 bases, with 8 bases between the two germline ends. The CDR3 loop spans 15 amino acids. Germline V lookup: CDR1 MNHEY, CDR2 SMNVEV (reference sequence).

This clonotype has just a few counts. This chain connects TRBV19 to TRBJ1-1; D might be TRBD1 (5 bases). Trimming took 9 bases from V and 4 from J, leaving 12 bases between them. The CDR3 loop spans 12 amino acids. In germline, CDR1 is LNHDA, CDR2 SQIVND (reference sequence). The CDR3 reads CASRDDSTEAFF. CDR3 bases: TGTGCCAGCCGGGACGACTCCACTGAAGCTTTCTTT.

Many counts were recorded for this clonotype. The V and J genes are TRBV28 and TRBJ1-2; D is possibly TRBD1 (6 bases). The V gene's germline CDR1 is MDHEN and CDR2 SYDVKM. This CDR3 contains 14 residues. V shed 7 bases and J shed 5 bases, with 17 bases lying between them. CDR3 DNA: TGTGCCAGCACACTCCTGAGGGACACTTATGGCTACACCTTC. It is translated as CASTLLRDTYGYTF.